The present T cell receptor beta chain was sequenced within a study of blood T cell repertoires in COVID-19. Study in general: Samples came from the United States, Italy and Spain, spanning acute and convalescent COVID-19. Sources were T cells, B-cell-depleted T cells, or PBMCs; the material itself was cDNA or gDNA.

Trimming cost V 3 bases and J 2 bases, with 13 bases left between them. This CDR3 is 15 amino acids long. Per germline, CDR1 SGHNT and CDR2 YYREEE (reference sequence). Original handling: Estimates of nucleated cell counts were drawn from the amplification of reference gene primers. The assay was immunoSEQ multiplex PCR, and TCRdb's table has in-frame clones only and misses some. V, J and clone size derive from that table, while D and trimming were established from the DNA sequence. The sample records around 9,700 clones, around 80% being singletons. This chain links TRBV5-4 with TRBJ2-3; a possible D gene is TRBD1 (6 bases). Sequencing was performed on peripheral blood. The sequence was obtained from a man between 65 and 80 years old with active COVID-19. The CDR3 loop reads CASSYDRSFTDTQYF. The CDR3 DNA is TGTGCCAGCAGCTACGACAGGTCCTTCACAGATACGCAGTATTTT. Using reference TRBV5-4 and TRBJ2-3 for the parts outside the CDR3, the full variable domain is ETGVTQSPTHLIKTRGQQVTLRCSSQSGHNTVSWYQQALGQGPQFIFQYYREEENGRGNFPPRFSGLQFPNYSSELNVNALELDDSALYLCASSYDRSFTDTQYFGPGTRLTVL.